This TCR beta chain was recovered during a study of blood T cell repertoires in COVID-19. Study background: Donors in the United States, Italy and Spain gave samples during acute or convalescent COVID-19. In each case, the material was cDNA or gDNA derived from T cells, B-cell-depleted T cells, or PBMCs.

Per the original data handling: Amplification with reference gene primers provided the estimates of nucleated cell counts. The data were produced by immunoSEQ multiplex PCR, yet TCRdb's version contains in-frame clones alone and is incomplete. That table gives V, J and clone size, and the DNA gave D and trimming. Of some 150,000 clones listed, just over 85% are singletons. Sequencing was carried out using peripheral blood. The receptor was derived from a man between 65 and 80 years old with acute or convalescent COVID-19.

The CDR3 DNA reads as TGTGCCAGTTCGCGGAACTATGGCTACACCTTC. Protein product: CASSRNYGYTF. The chain uses TRBV19 and TRBJ1-2; D not resolved. Germline V gives CDR1 LNHDA, CDR2 SQIVND (reference sequence). Between the trimmed V and J ends, which lost 8 bases and 2 bases, there was a span of 6 bases. This CDR3 comprises 11 residues.